What follows is one TCR beta chain and its context. Antigen specificity is unknown. V dropped 7 bases and J dropped 4; count of bases not matched to a gene: 11. The germline gives CDR1 MDHEN, CDR2 SYDVKM. The CDR3 is 15 residues long. Sequenced by immunoSEQ multiplex PCR; TCRdb stores in-frame clones only, minus some. The table lists tens of thousands of clones, just under 85% of them singletons. These data belong to a study of OX40 agonist ivuxolimab in advanced cancers. Study background: Patients were infused with ivuxolimab every 2 weeks at 0.01 to 10 mg/kg. Allowance was made for prior anti-PD-1, anti-PD-L1 or anti-CTLA-4 therapy, and 40% to 45% had some.

General observations from the study: With doses of 0.1 to 3.0 mg/kg, CD4+ and CD8+ blood T cells had undergone clonal expansion by week 6.

The chain combines TRBV28 with TRBJ1-2; 8 positions agree with TRBD1. The material sequenced was CD4+ or CD8+ T cells sorted from blood, taken in a trial of the OX40 agonist ivuxolimab. The receptor comes from an adult with an advanced solid tumor such as melanoma, head and neck, liver or kidney cancer. The CDR3 coding sequence is TGTGCCAGCACTCCCCCGGACAGGGCCGCCTATGGCTACACCTTC. Residues: CASTPPDRAAYGYTF.